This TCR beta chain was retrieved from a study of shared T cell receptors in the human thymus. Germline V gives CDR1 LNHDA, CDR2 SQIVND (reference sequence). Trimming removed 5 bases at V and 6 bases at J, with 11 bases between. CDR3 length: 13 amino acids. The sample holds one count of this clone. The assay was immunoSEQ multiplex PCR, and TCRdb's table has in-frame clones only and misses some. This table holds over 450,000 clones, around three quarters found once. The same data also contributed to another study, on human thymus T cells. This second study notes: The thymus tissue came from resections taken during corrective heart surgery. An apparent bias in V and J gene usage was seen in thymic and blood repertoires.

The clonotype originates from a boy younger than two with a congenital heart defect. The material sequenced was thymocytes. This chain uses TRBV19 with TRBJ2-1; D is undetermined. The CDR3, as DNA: TGTGCCAGTAGTCCCCCGGAGTCCAATGAGCAGTTCTTC. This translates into CASSPPESNEQFF.